What follows describes a single T cell receptor (beta chain). Its antigen is as yet unknown. Treatment here: roughly 10-day PBMC culture with coronavirus spike peptide pools or control peptides (ViraFEST assay). The authors cultured about 2.2 million PBMCs per well with 8.5 to 10 IU/ml IL-2 and 8.5 to 10 ug/ml peptide pools. The Oncomine TCR Beta short-read assay generated sequence data from the DNA of cultured CD4+ T cells. Scientists extracted genomic DNA from CD4+ T cells grown in culture. TCRdb analysed the PCR reads with MiXCR anew, one entry per CDR3 protein. The sample carries about 20,000 distinct CDR3 sequences, almost 50% recorded once. This entry comes from a study of vaccination and CD4 T cells after COVID-19. Across the whole study: From HCoV-229E, HCoV-OC43, HCoV-NL63 and SARS-CoV-2, overlapping spike peptides were used to stimulate the cells. Points from the study as a whole: Convalescent patients saw a median 86.3% of their reactive clones show up only after vaccination.

Germline CDR1 and CDR2: SGHTA and FQGNSA. The CDR3 sequence is 14 residues long. Germline trimming cut 5 bases from V and 9 bases from J; bases unmatched to any gene: 10. The chain combines TRBV7-2 with TRBJ2-5; 9 bases line up with TRBD1. The sequenced sample was CD4+ T cells from blood, cultured in vitro. The receptor comes from a human donor who had recovered from COVID-19. The DNA of the CDR3 is TGTGCCAGCAGCCCAGGGGGACAGGGAGGGGCCCAGTACTTC. Protein sequence: CASSPGGQGGAQYF.